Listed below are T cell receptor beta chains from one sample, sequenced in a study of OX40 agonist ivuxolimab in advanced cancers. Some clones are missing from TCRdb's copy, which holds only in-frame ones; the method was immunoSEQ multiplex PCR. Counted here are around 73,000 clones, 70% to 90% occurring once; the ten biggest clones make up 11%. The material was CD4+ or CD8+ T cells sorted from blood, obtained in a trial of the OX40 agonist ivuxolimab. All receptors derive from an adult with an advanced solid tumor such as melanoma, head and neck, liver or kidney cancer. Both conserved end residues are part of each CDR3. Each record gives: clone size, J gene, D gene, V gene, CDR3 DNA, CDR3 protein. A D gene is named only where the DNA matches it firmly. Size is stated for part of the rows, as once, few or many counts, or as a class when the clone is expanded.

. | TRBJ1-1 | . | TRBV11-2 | TGTGCCAGCAGCTTAGGGGGAGTCGAAGCTTTCTTT | CASSLGGVEAFF
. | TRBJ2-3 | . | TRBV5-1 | TGCGCCAGCTCCCCCCTCACCCGGGGAATCCTCGATACAGATACGCAGTATTTT | CASSPLTRGILDTDTQYF
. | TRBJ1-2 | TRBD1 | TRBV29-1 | TGCAGCGTATCGACAGGGTCTAACTATGGCTACACCTTC | CSVSTGSNYGYTF
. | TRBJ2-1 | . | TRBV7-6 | TGTGCCAGCAGCTTATTTGGCAATGAGCAGTTCTTC | CASSLFGNEQFF
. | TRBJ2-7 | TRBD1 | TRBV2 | TGTGCCACCCTGGGACAGGGATCCTACGAGCAGTACTTC | CATLGQGSYEQYF
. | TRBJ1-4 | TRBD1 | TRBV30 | TGTGCCTGGACCAGGGGGTTTAATGAAAAACTGTTTTTT | CAWTRGFNEKLFF
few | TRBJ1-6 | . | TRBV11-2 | TGTGCCAGCAGCTCCTCTGGGGGACCATATAATTCACCCCTCCACTTT | CASSSSGGPYNSPLHF
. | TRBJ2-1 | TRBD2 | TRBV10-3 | TGTGCCATCAGTGAACTAGCGCTTTACAATGAGCAGTTCTTC | CAISELALYNEQFF
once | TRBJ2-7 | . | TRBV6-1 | TGTGCCAGCAGTGATTTGCCGGGGCCCTACGAGCAGTACTTC | CASSDLPGPYEQYF
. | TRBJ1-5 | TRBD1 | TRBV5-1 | TGCGCCAGCAGACCCGACAGGGATAGCAATCAGCCCCAGCATTTT | CASRPDRDSNQPQHF
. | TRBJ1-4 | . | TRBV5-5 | TGTGCCAGCAGCTTGGGGTCAGGGGCTAATGAAAAACTGTTTTTT | CASSLGSGANEKLFF
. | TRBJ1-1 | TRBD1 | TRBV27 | TGTGCCAGCAGTTTAGCCGCGCGTCAGGGGGCGAACACTGAAGCTTTCTTT | CASSLAARQGANTEAFF
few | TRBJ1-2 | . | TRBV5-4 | TGTGCCAGCAGCTTAGCCGGGACTTACTATGGCTACACCTTC | CASSLAGTYYGYTF
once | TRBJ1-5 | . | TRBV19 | TGTGCCAGTAGTATAGGGGCAGACAATCAGCCCCAGCATTTT | CASSIGADNQPQHF
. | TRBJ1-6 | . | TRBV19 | TGTGCCAGTAGTATCGGGAAGAGAACCTATAATTCACCCCTCCACTTT | CASSIGKRTYNSPLHF
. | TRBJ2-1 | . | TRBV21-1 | TGTGCCAGCAGCAAAAAGTTCTTC | CASSKKFF
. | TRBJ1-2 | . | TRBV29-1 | TGCAGCGTCCTTTTCTATGGCTACACCTTC | CSVLFYGYTF
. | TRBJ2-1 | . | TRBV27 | TGTGCCAGCAGTCCACAGGGACAAGAGCAGTTCTTC | CASSPQGQEQFF
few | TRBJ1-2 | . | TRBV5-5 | TGTGCCAGCAGCTTGGAAGAATATGGCTACACCTTC | CASSLEEYGYTF
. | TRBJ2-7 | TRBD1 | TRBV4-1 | TGCGCCAGCAGCCAAGTGGGACAGGGGATCTACGAGCAGTACTTC | CASSQVGQGIYEQYF
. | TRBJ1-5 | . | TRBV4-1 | TGCGCCAGCAGCGGAGGACAGCATAGCAATCAGCCCCAGCATTTT | CASSGGQHSNQPQHF
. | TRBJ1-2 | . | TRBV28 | TGTGCCAGCAGTTTGAAGGGGGGCTACACCTTC | CASSLKGGYTF
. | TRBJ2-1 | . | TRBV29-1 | . | CSTEVASGTLQKFF
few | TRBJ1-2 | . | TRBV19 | TGTGCCAGTAATCAGGGAACGCGGGGCTACACCTTC | CASNQGTRGYTF
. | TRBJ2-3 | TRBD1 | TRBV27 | TGTGCCAGCAGTTACGAGGGACAGGGCACAGATACGCAGTATTTT | CASSYEGQGTDTQYF
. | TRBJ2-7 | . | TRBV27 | TGTGCCAGCAGTCCCGGACGGTCCCCCTACGAGCAGTACTTC | CASSPGRSPYEQYF
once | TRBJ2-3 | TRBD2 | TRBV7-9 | TGTGCCAGCAGCTCCGGGGGGGATGGAGATACGCAGTATTTT | CASSSGGDGDTQYF